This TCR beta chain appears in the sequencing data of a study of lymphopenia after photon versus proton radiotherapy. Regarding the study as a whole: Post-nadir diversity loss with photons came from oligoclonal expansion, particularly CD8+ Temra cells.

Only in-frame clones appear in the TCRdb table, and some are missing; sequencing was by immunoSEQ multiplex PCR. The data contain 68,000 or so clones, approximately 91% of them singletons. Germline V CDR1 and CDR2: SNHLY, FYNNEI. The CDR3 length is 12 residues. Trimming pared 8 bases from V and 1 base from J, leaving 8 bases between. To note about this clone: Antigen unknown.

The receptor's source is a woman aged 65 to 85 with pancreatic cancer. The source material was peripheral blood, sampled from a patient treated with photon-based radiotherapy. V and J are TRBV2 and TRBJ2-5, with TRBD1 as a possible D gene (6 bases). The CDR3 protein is CASGQSQETQYF. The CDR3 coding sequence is TGTGCCAGCGGACAGAGCCAAGAGACCCAGTACTTC.